This section outlines one TCR beta chain sequence together with its context. Its antigen is not known. This record comes from a study of T-cell memory formation after mild COVID-19. Study overall: TCR clusters were mostly donor specific.

The CDR3 extends over 11 amino acids. V gave up 7 bases and J gave up 7 bases, with 11 bases separating them. Germline V gives CDR1 SEHNR, CDR2 FQNEAQ (reference sequence). Overall study results and limits: Researchers could not confirm that second-wave clones peaking on day 37 targeted SARS-CoV-2. Shrinking CD4+ clones resided mostly in CM and EM, and CD8+ ones in EMRA. The pre-infection memory compartment contained some responding clones, suggesting cross-reactive memory joined.

One entry per CDR3 protein, called by TCRdb with MiXCR from the 5' RACE reads. The sample includes just under 350,000 distinct CDR3 sequences, 10% to 15% of them seen just once. This receptor was taken from a man aged 18-30 years who had mild COVID-19 (a few samples of this study predate the infection). Cell type and time point are not known. The chain has TRBV7-9 and TRBJ2-7; a possible D gene is TRBD2 (5 bases). The specimen sequenced was PBMCs or a T cell subset sorted from them (not recorded which). CDR3 region: CASTHTGEQYF. The DNA of the CDR3 is TGTGCCAGCACCCATACGGGGGAGCAGTACTTC. Complete variable domain (other parts from reference TRBV7-9 and TRBJ2-7): DTGVSQNPRHKITKRGQNVTFRCDPISEHNRLYWYRQTLGQGPEFLTYFQNEAQLEKSRLLSDRFSAERPKGSFSTLEIQRTEQGDSAMYLCASTHTGEQYFGPGTRLTVT.